One and the same sample provided the 4 T cell receptor beta chains below, sequenced in a study of Ad26.COV2.S vaccination and SARS-CoV-2 variants. The protocol was immunoSEQ multiplex PCR, while the TCRdb copy is restricted to in-frame clones and leaves out a portion. The table includes about 320,000 clones, about 86% detected once. Documented treatment: roughly 20 received Ad26.COV2.S at low or high dose, single or two shots; about 5 received placebo; per-sample allocation not given. Samples came from day 63 after the first vaccine or placebo injection. The input for sequencing was peripheral blood, taken in a trial of Ad26.COV2.S vaccine versus placebo. The receptors stem from a person aged 18-60 years who received the Ad26.COV2.S COVID-19 vaccine or a placebo.

V is TRBV27 and J is TRBJ2-3; D tentatively reads TRBD1 or TRBD2 (5 bases each). The CDR3 runs to 15 residues. Trimming removed 5 bases from V and 5 bases from J, with 17 bases in between. Germline CDR1 and CDR2: MNHEY and SMNVEV (reference sequence). CDR3 in amino acids: CASSRAGTLRDTQYF. The CDR3 nucleotides read TGTGCCAGCAGTCGAGCCGGGACCCTTCGAGATACGCAGTATTTT.

The V gene is TRBV6-6, the J gene TRBJ1-5, with D tentatively TRBD1 (5 bases). CDR1 and CDR2 from the germline V gene are MNHNY and SVGAGI (reference sequence). The CDR3 length is 12 residues. V was pared by 4 bases and J by 6 bases, with 7 bases between. CDR3 loop: CASSSGFQPQHF. The CDR3 DNA follows: TGTGCCAGCAGTTCAGGGTTTCAGCCCCAGCATTTT.

The chain has TRBV6-1 and TRBJ2-6; no clear D. CDR1 is MNHNS and CDR2 is SASEGT in the germline V gene. There are 17 residues in the CDR3. V lost 2 bases, J lost 2 bases, and 13 bases lay in between. The CDR3 DNA follows: TGTGCCAGCAGTGAATTCCCGGAAACTACTGGGGCCAACGTCCTGACTTTC. As protein: CASSEFPETTGANVLTF.

The rearrangement links TRBV9 to TRBJ2-5, with D perhaps being TRBD1 or TRBD2 (5 bases each). Germline CDR1 and CDR2: SGDLS and YYNGEE. V was trimmed by 0 bases and J by 3 bases, leaving 12 bases between them. The length of the CDR3 is 15 residues. The chain's CDR3 is CASSVGLTAEETQYF. The CDR3 region has the DNA TGTGCCAGCAGCGTAGGATTGACAGCGGAAGAGACCCAGTACTTC.